This T cell receptor (beta chain) is drawn from a study of CD8+CD57+ T cells in acquired aplastic anemia. Study-level background: Mean yield of DNA from sorted CD4+ and CD8+ cells was roughly 3.1 ug.

Genomic DNA acted as the template from which TCR beta VDJ combination and CDR3 sequence profiling were carried out. TCRdb re-called the reads with MiXCR, one entry per CDR3 protein. The data hold about 180,000 distinct CDR3 sequences, with less than 65% observed a single time. Details on this clonotype: Its antigen remains unknown.

Regarding the study as a whole: Patients and controls shared some 30 CD8+ CDR3 sequences, highly expressed in patients.

CDR3 length: 16 amino acids. Looked up from germline, CDR1 is KGHDR and CDR2 is SFDVKD. V was clipped by 2 bases and J by 11 bases; unmatched bases: 11. The authors sequenced patients whose flow cytometry had shown CD8+CD57+ cell expansion. Every patient was diagnosed with severe acquired aplastic anemia. Blood was sampled before the patients had received any therapy. The sequence derives from a human donor with aplastic anemia. The sample was sorted CD4+, CD8+, or CD8+CD57+ T cells (not recorded which) from PBMCs. J is TRBJ1-4 and V is TRBV24-1; TRBD1 matches at 9 bases. CDR3 loop: CATSDSSGQGFRKLFF. CDR3 bases: TGTGCCACCAGTGATTCCTCGGGACAGGGTTTCCGGAAACTGTTTTTT.